This T cell receptor (beta chain) was observed in a study of patients and donors after allogeneic stem cell transplantation. TCRdb processed the RT-PCR reads anew with MiXCR; each CDR3 protein has one entry. The sample consists of 70,000 to 75,000 distinct CDR3 sequences, around 27% of them appearing once. The sample was blood, either unsorted or a sorted T cell fraction (not recorded which). This TCR derives from a human donor who was either an allogeneic HSCT recipient or a stem cell or donor lymphocyte infusion donor (not recorded which). It is not recorded whose cells these are; they may come from a transplant donor.

The CDR3 bases are TGCAGTGCTAGAGACAGGGTCACTGAAGCTTTCTTT. This gives the protein CSARDRVTEAFF. The J gene is TRBJ1-1, the V gene TRBV20-1; the D gene is possibly TRBD1 (5 bases). V lost 0 bases to trimming and J lost 4 bases, with 6 bases between them. The germline V gene has CDR1 DFQATT and CDR2 SNEGSKA (reference sequence). The CDR3 is 12 residues long.